One T cell receptor beta chain is described in this entry. Its antigen is not known. TCRdb called the 5' RACE reads again in MiXCR, with one record for every CDR3 protein. The sample carries more than 600,000 distinct CDR3 sequences, 19% recorded once. V dropped 5 bases and J dropped 6; count of bases not matched to a gene: 11. CDR1 MNHEY and CDR2 SMNVEV come from the germline V gene (reference sequence). The CDR3 has 17 amino acids. The entry originates in a study of CD8 T cells in ankylosing spondylitis. Points from the study as a whole: Made up of 7 to 9 highly homologous variants, a TCR beta motif appeared characteristic of ankylosing spondylitis blood. Prior work had noted some motif variants in reactive arthritis blood and synovial fluid.

The specimen sequenced was blood, either unsorted or a sorted T cell fraction (not recorded which). The source is a male donor with ankylosing spondylitis. The chain joins TRBV27 to TRBJ2-2; 11 bases are a match to TRBD2. For the CDR3, the DNA is TGTGCCAGCAGTAAACTCATAGCGGGGGGGCCTGCCGGGGAGCTGTTTTTT. Amino acid sequence: CASSKLIAGGPAGELFF.